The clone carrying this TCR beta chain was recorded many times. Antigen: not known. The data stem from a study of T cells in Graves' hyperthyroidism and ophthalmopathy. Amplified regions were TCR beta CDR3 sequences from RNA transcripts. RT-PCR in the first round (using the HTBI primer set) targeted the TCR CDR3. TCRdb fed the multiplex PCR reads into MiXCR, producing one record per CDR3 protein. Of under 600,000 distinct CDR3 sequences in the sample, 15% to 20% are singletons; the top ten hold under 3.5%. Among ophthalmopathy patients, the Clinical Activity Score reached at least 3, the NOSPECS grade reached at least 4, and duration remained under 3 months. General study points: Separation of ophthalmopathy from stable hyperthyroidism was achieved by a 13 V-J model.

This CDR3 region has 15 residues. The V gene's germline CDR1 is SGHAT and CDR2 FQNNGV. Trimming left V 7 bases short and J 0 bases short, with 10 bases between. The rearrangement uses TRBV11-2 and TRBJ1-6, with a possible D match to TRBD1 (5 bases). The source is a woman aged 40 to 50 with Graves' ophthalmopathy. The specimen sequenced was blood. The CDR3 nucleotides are TGTGCCAGCACCCCAGGGAGCTCCTATAATTCACCCCTCCACTTT. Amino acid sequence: CASTPGSSYNSPLHF.